This T cell receptor beta chain was sequenced in a study of regulatory T cells (dated by TCRdb to the late 2010s). For the study in its entirety: T-cell receptor beta repertoires of sorted regulatory, conventional CD4+ and CD8+ T cells were compared between CD3G-deficient patients and healthy controls. What the research found in general, with its limitations: Patient-derived CD8+ T cells showed a nonsignificant trend toward reduced Shannon entropy compared with control CD8+ cells. In patients, repertoires had restricted unique TRB V-J pairs and skewed V and J gene usage, with regulatory T cells showing the most marked changes.

About this clone itself: Its antigen is still unknown. Per-base quality was not reported, and no clone a single base away is much larger than it.

The multiplex PCR relied on 52 forward TRBV primers and 13 reverse TRBJ primers, and amplification bias was corrected through assay-based and computational methods. Within the immunoSEQ assay, multiplex PCR amplified rearranged TRB loci from genomic DNA. TRB amplicons were sequenced on an Illumina HiSeq platform. The published analysis was carried out like this. Raw sequences were error-filtered and aligned to reference gene sequences by custom algorithms and were subsequently analyzed with the immunoSEQ online tools. The frequencies of productive and nonproductive TRB rearrangements were evaluated among unique sequences as well as among total sequences. The likelihood of self-reactivity was estimated by examining two features, hydrophobicity and amino acid composition, of TRB CDR3 positions 6 and 7. Group comparisons used t tests, Mann-Whitney tests or two-way ANOVA run in Prism software. TCRdb holds this immuneACCESS table with in-frame rearrangements only. Some clones are missing; in checked studies, unresolved V genes explain under half, and the rest has no known cause. D and trimming were read from the DNA, whereas the V and J calls and clone size are those reported in that table. This sample holds some 10,000 clones; over 70% were observed only once. The top ten hold about 11% of the sample.

Evidence of autoimmunity was present in all CD3G-deficient patients, and the autoimmunity was more severe in two of the patients. Patients ranged from 2 to 39 years of age at testing and had reduced naive and increased memory CD4+ and CD8+ T-cell proportions. Over five individuals with CD3G deficiency were included in the patient group. Patient samples and clinical data came from an international physician network spanning the United States, Europe and Asia. Ficoll density separation was used to isolate peripheral blood mononuclear cells. A FACSAria cell sorter was used to isolate CD3+ CD8+ CD4- T cells. From the germline V gene, CDR1 is SGHVT and CDR2 is SQSDAQ. Inclusive of the bounding cysteine and phenylalanine, the CDR3 is 15 residues long. The retained sequence is limited to the CDR3, 45 bases, with the frame set at the first base. The V end loses 5 bases and the J end loses 8 bases, and a stretch of 19 bases separates them.

Sample: CD8+ T cells sorted from blood. This clonotype originated in a person between 18 and 30 years old with CD3G deficiency. The chain is encoded by TRBV7-4 joined to TRBJ2-1, with the D segment possibly TRBD1 or TRBD2, each aligning over 5 bases. CDR3 loop: CASSQGIRVGDEQFF. The bases are TGTGCCAGCAGCCAAGGGATTCGGGTGGGGGATGAGCAGTTCTTC.